The 30 T cell receptor beta chains in this list originate from one sample, sequenced in a study of Ad26.COV2.S vaccination and SARS-CoV-2 variants. Clones were sequenced by immunoSEQ multiplex PCR, and TCRdb holds only the in-frame ones, with some missing. The sample has some 520,000 clones; around 88% are singletons. Treatment noted: 15 to 20 received Ad26.COV2.S at low or high dose, single or two shots; about 5 received placebo; per-sample allocation not given. Specimen acquisition occurred on day 63 following the initial vaccine or placebo injection. The specimen was peripheral blood, collected in a trial of Ad26.COV2.S vaccine versus placebo. Receptor source: a person aged 18 to 65 who received the Ad26.COV2.S COVID-19 vaccine or a placebo.

The chain links TRBV7-8 to TRBJ2-7; D possibly uses TRBD1 or TRBD2 (5 bases each). CDR1 and CDR2 (germline): SGHVS, FQNEAQ. The CDR3 is made up of 14 amino acids. The V end lost 5 bases, the J end lost 6 bases, and 17 bases lay between the germline ends. The CDR3 loop reads CASSPSGLWPEQYF. The CDR3 DNA reads TGTGCCAGCAGCCCTTCGGGGCTCTGGCCCGAGCAGTACTTC. Looking up the rest from reference TRBV7-8 and TRBJ2-7 gives the full variable domain: GAGVSQSPRYKVAKRGQDVALRCDPISGHVSLFWYQQALGQGPEFLTYFQNEAQLDKSGLPSDRFFAERPEGSVSTLKIQRTQQEDSAVYLCASSPSGLWPEQYFGPGTRLTVT.

The chain links TRBV11-1 to TRBJ2-7; the D is unclear. Germline V gene lookup returns CDR1 SGHAT and CDR2 FQDESV (reference sequence). The CDR3 totals 13 residues. The V end was cut by 6 bases, the J end by 3 bases, with 12 bases between. CDR3 sequence reads: CASSPTENYEQYF. Here the CDR3 DNA reads TGTGCCAGCAGTCCGACGGAGAACTACGAGCAGTACTTC.

V usage is TRBV7-3 and J usage is TRBJ1-2; no clear D. Trimming stripped 2 bases from V and 8 bases from J, with 21 bases between. Germline V gives CDR1 SGHTA, CDR2 FQGTGA. This CDR3 spans 16 amino acids. The chain's CDR3 is CASSLPPRLFDAGYTF. CDR3 nucleotides: TGTGCCAGCAGCTTACCCCCACGACTGTTTGACGCGGGCTACACCTTC.

Concerning this clone itself: A read error may produce the germline difference seen at one junction end. The chain joins TRBV28 to TRBJ1-1; possibly TRBD1 for D (5 bases). CDR3 length: 14 residues. The germline V gene encodes CDR1 MDHEN and CDR2 SYDVKM. The CDR3 DNA reads as TGTGCCAGCAGTTTATTGGGGGGAGTAGAGAGGGAGGGCTTT. This codes for CASSLLGGVEREGF.

This clone was counted only a few times. This rearrangement joins TRBV6-4 to TRBJ1-1, with 8 bases matching TRBD1. J lost 3 bases, V lost 6 bases, and 3 bases had no gene match. The V gene's germline CDR1 is MRHNA and CDR2 SNTAGT. This CDR3 is built from 13 residues. The CDR3 sequence is CASSVDRDTEAFF. Written as DNA, the CDR3 is TGTGCCAGCAGCGTGGACAGGGACACTGAAGCTTTCTTT.

The J gene is TRBJ2-7, the V gene TRBV6-4, with D unresolved. This CDR3 contains 13 residues. The ends were cut back, 7 bases at V and 5 bases at J, with 15 bases in the middle. Germline CDR1 and CDR2: MRHNA and SNTAGT. The CDR3 protein is CASILTLRNEQYF. As DNA, the CDR3 is TGTGCCAGCATACTCACGCTCAGGAACGAGCAGTACTTC.

This clone was picked up a small number of times. The chain couples TRBV13 to TRBJ1-6; 9 bases agree with TRBD1. The V and J ends lost 3 bases and 8 bases, in that order; junction bases with no gene match: 2. The V gene's germline CDR1 is PRHDT and CDR2 FYEKMQ (reference sequence). This CDR3 is 14 amino acids long. As DNA, the CDR3 is TGTGCCAGCAGCTTCGGGACAGGGTATTCACCCCTCCACTTT. As protein: CASSFGTGYSPLHF. Full variable domain (rest looked up from reference TRBV13 and TRBJ1-6): AAGVIQSPRHLIKEKRETATLKCYPIPRHDTVYWYQQGPGQDPQFLISFYEKMQSDKGSIPDRFSAQQFSDYHSELNMSSLELGDSALYFCASSFGTGYSPLHFGNGTRLTVT.

The chain carries TRBV5-3 and TRBJ2-1; 9 bases are a match to TRBD1. TRBV5-3 is identified as an open reading frame with a role that is uncertain. The CDR3 sequence is 13 residues long. The CDR3 coding sequence is TGTGCACTGGGGACAGGGAGGATGAGTGAGCAGTTCTTC. Translated: CALGTGRMSEQFF.

The chain links TRBV9 to TRBJ2-1; D remains unclear. Germline V gives CDR1 SGDLS, CDR2 YYNGEE. The ends were cut back, 0 bases at V and 8 bases at J, with 9 bases in the middle. The CDR3 has 13 amino acids. The CDR3 loop is CASSVATSYEQFF. CDR3 nucleotides: TGTGCCAGCAGCGTAGCTACGAGCTATGAGCAGTTCTTC.

This clone was seen a handful of times. The J gene is TRBJ1-2, the V gene TRBV7-9, with TRBD1 as a possible D gene (5 bases). CDR3 length equals 13 residues. Germline V gene lookup returns CDR1 SEHNR and CDR2 FQNEAQ (reference sequence). V was trimmed by 1 base and J by 8 bases, leaving 11 bases between them. DNA for the CDR3: TGTGCCAGCAGCTTAGGGGGCATCTTCGGCTACACCTTC. This codes for CASSLGGIFGYTF. Complete variable domain (other parts from reference TRBV7-9 and TRBJ1-2): DTGVSQNPRHKITKRGQNVTFRCDPISEHNRLYWYRQTLGQGPEFLTYFQNEAQLEKSRLLSDRFSAERPKGSFSTLEIQRTEQGDSAMYLCASSLGGIFGYTFGSGTRLTVV.

This clone occurred a few times. The chain recombines TRBV20-1 with TRBJ1-3; D is uncertain. Germline V gives CDR1 DFQATT, CDR2 SNEGSKA (reference sequence). Trimming pared 3 bases from V and 0 bases from J, leaving 21 bases between. The CDR3 is 18 amino acids. The CDR3 spells CSASHLYSAVSSGNTIYF. The CDR3 DNA reads as TGCAGTGCTAGTCATTTGTATAGCGCCGTTTCCTCTGGAAACACCATATATTTT.

The chain combines TRBV15 with TRBJ1-1, with 7 bases that match TRBD1. There are 15 residues in the CDR3. CDR1 is LNHNV and CDR2 is YYDKDF in the germline V gene (reference sequence). With V trimmed by 0 bases and J by 1 base, 2 bases remained unmatched. CDR3 sequence (DNA): TGTGCCACCAGCAGAGATCGGACAGGGAACACTGAAGCTTTCTTT. It yields the protein CATSRDRTGNTEAFF. Using reference TRBV15 and TRBJ1-1 for the parts outside the CDR3, the full variable domain is DAMVIQNPRYQVTQFGKPVTLSCSQTLNHNVMYWYQQKSSQAPKLLFHYYDKDFNNEADTPDNFQSRRPNTSFCFLDIRSPGLGDTAMYLCATSRDRTGNTEAFFGQGTRLTVV.

V usage is TRBV7-9 and J usage is TRBJ2-1; D perhaps matches TRBD1 (6 bases). Germline CDR1 SEHNR, CDR2 FQNEAQ (reference sequence). V lost 5 bases, J lost 7 bases, and 21 bases lay in between. The CDR3 consists of 16 residues. The DNA of the CDR3 is TGTGCCAGCAGCCAGAATCCAGGGGTCGGGTTGAATGAGCAGTTCTTC. As protein: CASSQNPGVGLNEQFF. Full variable domain (missing parts from reference TRBV7-9 and TRBJ2-1): DTGVSQNPRHKITKRGQNVTFRCDPISEHNRLYWYRQTLGQGPEFLTYFQNEAQLEKSRLLSDRFSAERPKGSFSTLEIQRTEQGDSAMYLCASSQNPGVGLNEQFFGPGTRLTVL.

CDR3 sequence reads: CASSMRDTSYNEQFF. The CDR3 nucleotides read TGTGCCAGCAGTATGCGGGACACCTCCTACAATGAGCAGTTCTTC. V is TRBV6-5 and J is TRBJ2-1; the D call may be TRBD1 or TRBD2 (6 bases each). This CDR3 spans 15 amino acids. The germline V and J ends were trimmed by 5 bases and 0 bases, with 11 bases remaining between them. Looked up from germline, CDR1 is MNHEY and CDR2 is SVGAGI.

The chain joins TRBV7-8 to TRBJ2-1; the D is unclear. The CDR3 has 11 amino acids. Germline-derived CDR1 and CDR2 are SGHVS and FQNEAQ. V lost 5 bases, J lost 12 bases, and 11 bases lay in between. The CDR3 spells CASSPGSGQFF. The CDR3 DNA reads TGTGCCAGCAGCCCCGGTTCAGGGCAGTTCTTC.

This rearrangement joins TRBV7-8 to TRBJ2-2; 13 bases line up with TRBD2. This CDR3 is 15 amino acids long. In germline, CDR1 is SGHVS, CDR2 FQNEAQ. V gave up 5 bases and J gave up 7 bases; unmatched junction bases: 4. The CDR3 coding sequence is TGTGCCAGCAGCGCACTAGCGGGAGGGGGCGGGGAGCTGTTTTTT. It yields the protein CASSALAGGGGELFF.

The chain is built from TRBV7-3 and TRBJ2-1; D gene unclear. V shed 4 bases and J shed 4 bases, with 17 bases lying between them. The germline gives CDR1 SGHTA, CDR2 FQGTGA. The CDR3 runs 16 residues. As DNA, the CDR3 is TGTGCCAGCAGCTACATCCCCGTACTTGAATACAATGAGCAGTTCTTC. The encoded protein is CASSYIPVLEYNEQFF. The full variable domain, in which reference TRBV7-3 and TRBJ2-1 provide the parts outside the CDR3, is GAGVSQTPSNKVTEKGKYVELRCDPISGHTALYWYRQSLGQGPEFLIYFQGTGAADDSGLPNDRFFAVRPEGSVSTLKIQRTERGDSAVYLCASSYIPVLEYNEQFFGPGTRLTVL.

This clone was found once. J is TRBJ2-3 and V is TRBV5-1, with no clear D. Germline V gene lookup returns CDR1 SGHRS and CDR2 YFSETQ. This CDR3 comprises 16 residues. The V end lost 0 bases, the J end lost 1 base, and 12 bases lay between the germline ends. CDR3 sequence (DNA): TGCGCCAGCAGCTTGGTAGGCGGAGCTGGCACAGATACGCAGTATTTT. It codes for CASSLVGGAGTDTQYF.

A single count supports this clone. Distinct nucleotide sequences in the sample also encode this CDR3. The chain carries TRBV19 and TRBJ2-5; perhaps TRBD2 as D (6 bases). The germline CDR1 and CDR2 sequences are LNHDA and SQIVND (reference sequence). V was shortened by 4 bases and J by 1 base, with 10 bases between the two germline ends. This CDR3 has 14 residues. For the CDR3, the DNA is TGTGCCAGTAGTAGGGGCGGGGTCCAAGAGACCCAGTACTTC. Its translation: CASSRGGVQETQYF.

The chain employs TRBV19 and TRBJ2-1, with TRBD1 as a possible D gene (6 bases). CDR3 length: 16 amino acids. The ends were cut back, 0 bases at V and 2 bases at J, with 11 bases in the middle. Germline CDR1 LNHDA, CDR2 SQIVND (reference sequence). The CDR3 here is CASSIEGARTYNEQFF. The DNA of the CDR3 is TGTGCCAGTAGTATAGAGGGGGCAAGAACCTACAATGAGCAGTTCTTC.

The V call is TRBV6-2 or TRBV6-3, the J call TRBJ2-7; D is uncertain. Germline V gives CDR1 MNHEY, CDR2 SVGEGT. V dropped 1 base and J dropped 2 bases, with 9 bases sitting between them. This CDR3 has 14 residues. The CDR3 nucleotides are TGTGCCAGCAGTTACTTCCTATCTACCTACGAGCAGTACTTC. This sequence encodes CASSYFLSTYEQYF.

The rearrangement joins TRBV28 to TRBJ2-2, with D perhaps matching TRBD1 or TRBD2 (5 bases each). With 3 bases removed from V and 1 base from J, the gap between germline ends came to 9 bases. The CDR3 consists of 15 residues. Per germline, CDR1 MDHEN and CDR2 SYDVKM. This CDR3 reads CASSFFGGNTGELFF. The CDR3 region has the DNA TGTGCCAGCAGTTTCTTTGGGGGGAACACCGGGGAGCTGTTTTTT.

The V gene is TRBV25-1, the J gene TRBJ1-2; 8 bases are a match to TRBD1. The length of the CDR3 is 16 residues. V lost 6 bases to trimming and J lost 8 bases; unmatched junction nucleotides: 17. Germline values: CDR1 MGHDK, CDR2 SYGVNS. The CDR3 reads CASSGRPGQERKGYTF. CDR3 coding DNA: TGTGCCAGCAGCGGGAGGCCGGGACAGGAGAGGAAAGGCTACACCTTC.

This rearrangement joins TRBV30 to TRBJ2-6; 9 bases are shared with TRBD1. V lost 3 bases to trimming and J lost 1 base; unmatched junction nucleotides: 4. Germline V gene data show CDR1 as GTSNPN and CDR2 as SVGIG (reference sequence). This CDR3 has 16 residues. CDR3 DNA sequence: TGTGCCTGGAGGATGACAGGGGGGTCTGGGGCCAACGTCCTGACTTTC. Amino acid sequence: CAWRMTGGSGANVLTF.

This clone was seen a handful of times. The J gene is TRBJ2-1, the V gene TRBV3-1 (or the pseudogene TRBV3-2); tentative D call: TRBD1 (7 bases). V lost 7 bases to trimming and J lost 6 bases, with 13 bases between them. In germline, CDR1 is LGHDT, CDR2 YNNKEL (reference sequence). The CDR3 totals 13 residues. The CDR3 coding sequence is TGTGCCAGCAAGCAGGGGGGTTTCAATGAGCAGTTCTTC. Translating it yields CASKQGGFNEQFF.

The V and J genes are TRBV9 and TRBJ1-3; 7 nucleotides line up with TRBD1. In germline, CDR1 is SGDLS, CDR2 YYNGEE. Trimming cost V 3 bases and J 1 base; bases outside gene matches: 10. The length of the CDR3 is 17 residues. The CDR3 reads CASSGRQGGISGNTIYF. In DNA form, the CDR3 reads TGTGCCAGCAGCGGCCGACAGGGAGGCATATCTGGAAACACCATATATTTT.

This rearrangement joins TRBV19 to TRBJ1-5; 8 bases fit TRBD1. V trimming: 3 bases; J trimming: 4 bases; junction bases outside the gene matches: 2. Germline V gene lookup returns CDR1 LNHDA and CDR2 SQIVND (reference sequence). The CDR3 is made up of 14 amino acids. DNA of the CDR3: TGTGCCAGTAGTATGGGGACAGGTAATCAGCCCCAGCATTTT. This sequence encodes CASSMGTGNQPQHF.

This clone came up once. CDR3 in DNA: TGTGCCACCAGCAGGACAGCCGGCAATCAGCCCCAGCATTTT. Its translation: CATSRTAGNQPQHF. The V and J genes are TRBV15 and TRBJ1-5; D is possibly TRBD1 (5 bases). Trimming removed 3 bases at V and 2 bases at J, with 8 bases between. Germline V gives CDR1 LNHNV, CDR2 YYDKDF (reference sequence). The CDR3 has 14 residues.

The chain has TRBV6-5 and TRBJ2-2, with D possibly being TRBD2 (5 bases). V lost 11 bases and J 3 bases, leaving 19 bases between the germline ends. Germline V gene sequence: CDR1 MNHEY, CDR2 SVGAGI. This CDR3 spans 15 amino acids. CDR3 nucleotides: TGTGCCTCTAGACCGGGGTTCTATGACACCGGGGAGCTGTTTTTT. Translation: CASRPGFYDTGELFF.

The chain employs TRBV6-2 or TRBV6-3 and TRBJ1-1, with D maybe TRBD1 (5 bases). This CDR3 is 12 amino acids long. With 6 bases removed from V and 6 bases from J, the gap between germline ends came to 11 bases. The germline V gene has CDR1 MNHEY and CDR2 SVGEGT. CDR3 residues: CASSPWGSEAFF. The CDR3 DNA reads TGTGCCAGCAGCCCTTGGGGGTCTGAAGCTTTCTTT.